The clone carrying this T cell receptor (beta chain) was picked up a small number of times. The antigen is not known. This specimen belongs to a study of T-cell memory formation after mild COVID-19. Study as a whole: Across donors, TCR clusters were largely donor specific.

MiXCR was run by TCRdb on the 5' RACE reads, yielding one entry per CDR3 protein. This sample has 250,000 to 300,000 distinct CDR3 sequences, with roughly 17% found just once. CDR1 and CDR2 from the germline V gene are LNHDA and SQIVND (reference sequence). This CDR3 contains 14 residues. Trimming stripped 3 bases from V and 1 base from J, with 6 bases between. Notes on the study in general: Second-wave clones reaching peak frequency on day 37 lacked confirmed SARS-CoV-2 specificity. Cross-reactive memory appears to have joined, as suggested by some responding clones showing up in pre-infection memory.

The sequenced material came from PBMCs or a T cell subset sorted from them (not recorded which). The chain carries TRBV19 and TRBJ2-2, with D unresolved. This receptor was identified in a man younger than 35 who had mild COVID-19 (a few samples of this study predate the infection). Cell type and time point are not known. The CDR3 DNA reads TGTGCCAGTAGTATTTCAGGGAACACCGGGGAGCTGTTTTTT. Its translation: CASSISGNTGELFF.